Following are 5 T cell receptor beta chains from one sample sequenced in a study of T cell repertoires in cytomegalovirus infection. TCRdb called the reads again in MiXCR, with one record for every CDR3 protein. Of about 530,000 distinct CDR3 sequences listed, about a quarter are singletons. The sequencing input was PBMCs. The receptors stem from a human donor in good health (CMV status not recorded). Some clones in this sample may be carry-over from other donors' samples.

This clonotype was recorded many times. V gene TRBV7-2 combines with J gene TRBJ2-3; TRBD1 might be the D (6 bases). Trimming took 4 bases from V and 4 from J, leaving 12 bases between them. The CDR3 runs to 14 residues. Germline V lookup: CDR1 SGHTA, CDR2 FQGNSA. The CDR3 DNA reads as TGTGCCAGCAGCTCTCCTAACAGGGCAGATACGCAGTATTTT. This codes for CASSSPNRADTQYF.

This clonotype was recorded many times. V and J are TRBV7-6 and TRBJ2-2; 15 nucleotides align to TRBD2. The CDR3 runs 17 residues. In germline, CDR1 is SGHVS, CDR2 FNYEAQ. V gave up 5 bases and J gave up 7 bases; unmatched junction bases: 8. This CDR3 is CASSPGLAGGPGGELFF. In nucleotides, the CDR3 is TGTGCCAGCAGCCCCGGACTAGCGGGAGGGCCAGGCGGGGAGCTGTTTTTT. The full variable domain, its missing parts supplied by reference TRBV7-6 and TRBJ2-2, is GAGVSQSPRYKVTKRGQDVALRCDPISGHVSLYWYRQALGQGPEFLTYFNYEAQQDKSGLPNDRFSAERPEGSISTLTIQRTEQRDSAMYRCASSPGLAGGPGGELFFGEGSRLTVL.

This clonotype was recorded many times. The chain is built from TRBV7-8 and TRBJ2-1; unclear D gene. CDR1 SGHVS and CDR2 FQNEAQ come from the germline V gene. This CDR3 comprises 17 residues. Trimming shortened V by 3 bases and J by 0 bases, and 15 bases separated the two germline ends. CDR3 sequence (DNA): TGTGCCAGCAGCTTTCTGGCAGCACTCGACTCCTACAATGAGCAGTTCTTC. Translated, it gives CASSFLAALDSYNEQFF.

The chain carries TRBV7-8 and TRBJ1-3, with unresolved D. The CDR3 contains 14 residues. Germline loops: CDR1 SGHVS, CDR2 FQNEAQ. The ends were cut back, 5 bases at V and 2 bases at J, with 10 bases in the middle. In DNA form, the CDR3 reads TGTGCCAGCAGCCCTTCACGCCCTGGAAACACCATATATTTT. Amino acid sequence: CASSPSRPGNTIYF.

This clonotype has more than one count but fewer than ten. V gene TRBV6-2 or TRBV6-3 combines with J gene TRBJ2-7, with 7 bases fitting TRBD2. CDR1 and CDR2 (germline): MNHEY, SVGEGT. The V and J ends lost 2 bases and 0 bases, in that order; junction bases with no gene match: 7. CDR3 size: 16 residues. As DNA, the CDR3 is TGTGCCAGCAGTTACAAGCGGGGAGGGACCTCCTACGAGCAGTACGTC. It specifies CASSYKRGGTSYEQYV.